This T cell receptor (beta chain) was sequenced during a study of low-dose radiotherapy and immunotherapy resistance in tumors. Covering alpha and beta chains, TRAV- and TRBV-specific primers were used for the first-strand cDNA. A 20-cycle PCR with a constant-region primer and V-primer adapter amplified TCRs. TCRdb reprocessed the reads via MiXCR and lists one record per CDR3 protein. The sample carries around 90,000 distinct CDR3 sequences, around 18% recorded once. Time point described: before trial treatment. The CDR3 runs 13 residues. Points on this clonotype: Given a far larger clone just one base away, this is likely a sequencing read error.

The rearrangement uses TRBV12-3 or TRBV12-4 and TRBJ2-5; 7 bases line up with TRBD1. The DNA end lines up better with TRBJ2-7; the J call may be wrong. This receptor was taken from a male donor with prostate cancer. Sequences were derived from PBMCs, sampled before treatment. In DNA form, the CDR3 reads TGTGCCAGCTCCAGGGGGAAGCACTACGAGCAGTACTTC. Protein sequence: CASSRGKHYEQYF.